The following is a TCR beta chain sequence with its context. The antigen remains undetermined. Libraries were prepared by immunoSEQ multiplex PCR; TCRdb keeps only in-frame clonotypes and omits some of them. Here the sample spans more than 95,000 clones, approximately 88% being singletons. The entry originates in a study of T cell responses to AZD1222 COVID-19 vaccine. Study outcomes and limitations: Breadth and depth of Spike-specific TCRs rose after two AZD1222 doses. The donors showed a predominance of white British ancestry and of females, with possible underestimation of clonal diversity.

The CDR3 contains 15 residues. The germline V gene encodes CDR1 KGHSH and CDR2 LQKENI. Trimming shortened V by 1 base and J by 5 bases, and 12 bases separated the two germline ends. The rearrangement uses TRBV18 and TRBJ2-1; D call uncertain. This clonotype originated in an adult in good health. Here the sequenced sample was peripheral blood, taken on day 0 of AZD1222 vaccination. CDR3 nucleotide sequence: TGTGCCAGCTCACCACTAAGGGATCAGAACAATGAGCAGTTCTTC. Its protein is CASSPLRDQNNEQFF.